This record covers a single T cell receptor beta chain. Possible read error: a much larger clone is one base away. Building the TCR beta libraries relied on iRepertoire HTBI primers, and CDR3 regions underwent Arm-PCR. One entry per CDR3 protein, called by TCRdb with MiXCR from the multiplex PCR reads. There are about 470,000 distinct CDR3 sequences in the sample; roughly 20% occur only once, and 7.8% lies in the top ten. These data belong to a study of regulatory T cells in long-lasting Graves disease. Time point denoted: persistent/refractory GD, antithyroid drugs over 5 years with positive TRAb. Scientists built the TCR library using RNA that was extracted from PBMCs. The junction had 5 bases not matched to a gene; V was cut back by 1 base and J by 7 bases. CDR3 length: 14 amino acids. Germline V gene sequence: CDR1 GTSNPN, CDR2 SVGIG (reference sequence).

The source was peripheral blood mononuclear cells (PBMCs), collected when the disease was refractory, from a patient treated with antithyroid drugs. This sequence was found in a female donor with Graves disease. This sequence joins TRBV30 and TRBJ1-5; 9 positions agree with TRBD1. CDR3 in amino acids: CAWSAGTGQQPQHF. Written as DNA, the CDR3 is TGTGCCTGGAGTGCCGGGACAGGGCAACAGCCCCAGCATTTT.